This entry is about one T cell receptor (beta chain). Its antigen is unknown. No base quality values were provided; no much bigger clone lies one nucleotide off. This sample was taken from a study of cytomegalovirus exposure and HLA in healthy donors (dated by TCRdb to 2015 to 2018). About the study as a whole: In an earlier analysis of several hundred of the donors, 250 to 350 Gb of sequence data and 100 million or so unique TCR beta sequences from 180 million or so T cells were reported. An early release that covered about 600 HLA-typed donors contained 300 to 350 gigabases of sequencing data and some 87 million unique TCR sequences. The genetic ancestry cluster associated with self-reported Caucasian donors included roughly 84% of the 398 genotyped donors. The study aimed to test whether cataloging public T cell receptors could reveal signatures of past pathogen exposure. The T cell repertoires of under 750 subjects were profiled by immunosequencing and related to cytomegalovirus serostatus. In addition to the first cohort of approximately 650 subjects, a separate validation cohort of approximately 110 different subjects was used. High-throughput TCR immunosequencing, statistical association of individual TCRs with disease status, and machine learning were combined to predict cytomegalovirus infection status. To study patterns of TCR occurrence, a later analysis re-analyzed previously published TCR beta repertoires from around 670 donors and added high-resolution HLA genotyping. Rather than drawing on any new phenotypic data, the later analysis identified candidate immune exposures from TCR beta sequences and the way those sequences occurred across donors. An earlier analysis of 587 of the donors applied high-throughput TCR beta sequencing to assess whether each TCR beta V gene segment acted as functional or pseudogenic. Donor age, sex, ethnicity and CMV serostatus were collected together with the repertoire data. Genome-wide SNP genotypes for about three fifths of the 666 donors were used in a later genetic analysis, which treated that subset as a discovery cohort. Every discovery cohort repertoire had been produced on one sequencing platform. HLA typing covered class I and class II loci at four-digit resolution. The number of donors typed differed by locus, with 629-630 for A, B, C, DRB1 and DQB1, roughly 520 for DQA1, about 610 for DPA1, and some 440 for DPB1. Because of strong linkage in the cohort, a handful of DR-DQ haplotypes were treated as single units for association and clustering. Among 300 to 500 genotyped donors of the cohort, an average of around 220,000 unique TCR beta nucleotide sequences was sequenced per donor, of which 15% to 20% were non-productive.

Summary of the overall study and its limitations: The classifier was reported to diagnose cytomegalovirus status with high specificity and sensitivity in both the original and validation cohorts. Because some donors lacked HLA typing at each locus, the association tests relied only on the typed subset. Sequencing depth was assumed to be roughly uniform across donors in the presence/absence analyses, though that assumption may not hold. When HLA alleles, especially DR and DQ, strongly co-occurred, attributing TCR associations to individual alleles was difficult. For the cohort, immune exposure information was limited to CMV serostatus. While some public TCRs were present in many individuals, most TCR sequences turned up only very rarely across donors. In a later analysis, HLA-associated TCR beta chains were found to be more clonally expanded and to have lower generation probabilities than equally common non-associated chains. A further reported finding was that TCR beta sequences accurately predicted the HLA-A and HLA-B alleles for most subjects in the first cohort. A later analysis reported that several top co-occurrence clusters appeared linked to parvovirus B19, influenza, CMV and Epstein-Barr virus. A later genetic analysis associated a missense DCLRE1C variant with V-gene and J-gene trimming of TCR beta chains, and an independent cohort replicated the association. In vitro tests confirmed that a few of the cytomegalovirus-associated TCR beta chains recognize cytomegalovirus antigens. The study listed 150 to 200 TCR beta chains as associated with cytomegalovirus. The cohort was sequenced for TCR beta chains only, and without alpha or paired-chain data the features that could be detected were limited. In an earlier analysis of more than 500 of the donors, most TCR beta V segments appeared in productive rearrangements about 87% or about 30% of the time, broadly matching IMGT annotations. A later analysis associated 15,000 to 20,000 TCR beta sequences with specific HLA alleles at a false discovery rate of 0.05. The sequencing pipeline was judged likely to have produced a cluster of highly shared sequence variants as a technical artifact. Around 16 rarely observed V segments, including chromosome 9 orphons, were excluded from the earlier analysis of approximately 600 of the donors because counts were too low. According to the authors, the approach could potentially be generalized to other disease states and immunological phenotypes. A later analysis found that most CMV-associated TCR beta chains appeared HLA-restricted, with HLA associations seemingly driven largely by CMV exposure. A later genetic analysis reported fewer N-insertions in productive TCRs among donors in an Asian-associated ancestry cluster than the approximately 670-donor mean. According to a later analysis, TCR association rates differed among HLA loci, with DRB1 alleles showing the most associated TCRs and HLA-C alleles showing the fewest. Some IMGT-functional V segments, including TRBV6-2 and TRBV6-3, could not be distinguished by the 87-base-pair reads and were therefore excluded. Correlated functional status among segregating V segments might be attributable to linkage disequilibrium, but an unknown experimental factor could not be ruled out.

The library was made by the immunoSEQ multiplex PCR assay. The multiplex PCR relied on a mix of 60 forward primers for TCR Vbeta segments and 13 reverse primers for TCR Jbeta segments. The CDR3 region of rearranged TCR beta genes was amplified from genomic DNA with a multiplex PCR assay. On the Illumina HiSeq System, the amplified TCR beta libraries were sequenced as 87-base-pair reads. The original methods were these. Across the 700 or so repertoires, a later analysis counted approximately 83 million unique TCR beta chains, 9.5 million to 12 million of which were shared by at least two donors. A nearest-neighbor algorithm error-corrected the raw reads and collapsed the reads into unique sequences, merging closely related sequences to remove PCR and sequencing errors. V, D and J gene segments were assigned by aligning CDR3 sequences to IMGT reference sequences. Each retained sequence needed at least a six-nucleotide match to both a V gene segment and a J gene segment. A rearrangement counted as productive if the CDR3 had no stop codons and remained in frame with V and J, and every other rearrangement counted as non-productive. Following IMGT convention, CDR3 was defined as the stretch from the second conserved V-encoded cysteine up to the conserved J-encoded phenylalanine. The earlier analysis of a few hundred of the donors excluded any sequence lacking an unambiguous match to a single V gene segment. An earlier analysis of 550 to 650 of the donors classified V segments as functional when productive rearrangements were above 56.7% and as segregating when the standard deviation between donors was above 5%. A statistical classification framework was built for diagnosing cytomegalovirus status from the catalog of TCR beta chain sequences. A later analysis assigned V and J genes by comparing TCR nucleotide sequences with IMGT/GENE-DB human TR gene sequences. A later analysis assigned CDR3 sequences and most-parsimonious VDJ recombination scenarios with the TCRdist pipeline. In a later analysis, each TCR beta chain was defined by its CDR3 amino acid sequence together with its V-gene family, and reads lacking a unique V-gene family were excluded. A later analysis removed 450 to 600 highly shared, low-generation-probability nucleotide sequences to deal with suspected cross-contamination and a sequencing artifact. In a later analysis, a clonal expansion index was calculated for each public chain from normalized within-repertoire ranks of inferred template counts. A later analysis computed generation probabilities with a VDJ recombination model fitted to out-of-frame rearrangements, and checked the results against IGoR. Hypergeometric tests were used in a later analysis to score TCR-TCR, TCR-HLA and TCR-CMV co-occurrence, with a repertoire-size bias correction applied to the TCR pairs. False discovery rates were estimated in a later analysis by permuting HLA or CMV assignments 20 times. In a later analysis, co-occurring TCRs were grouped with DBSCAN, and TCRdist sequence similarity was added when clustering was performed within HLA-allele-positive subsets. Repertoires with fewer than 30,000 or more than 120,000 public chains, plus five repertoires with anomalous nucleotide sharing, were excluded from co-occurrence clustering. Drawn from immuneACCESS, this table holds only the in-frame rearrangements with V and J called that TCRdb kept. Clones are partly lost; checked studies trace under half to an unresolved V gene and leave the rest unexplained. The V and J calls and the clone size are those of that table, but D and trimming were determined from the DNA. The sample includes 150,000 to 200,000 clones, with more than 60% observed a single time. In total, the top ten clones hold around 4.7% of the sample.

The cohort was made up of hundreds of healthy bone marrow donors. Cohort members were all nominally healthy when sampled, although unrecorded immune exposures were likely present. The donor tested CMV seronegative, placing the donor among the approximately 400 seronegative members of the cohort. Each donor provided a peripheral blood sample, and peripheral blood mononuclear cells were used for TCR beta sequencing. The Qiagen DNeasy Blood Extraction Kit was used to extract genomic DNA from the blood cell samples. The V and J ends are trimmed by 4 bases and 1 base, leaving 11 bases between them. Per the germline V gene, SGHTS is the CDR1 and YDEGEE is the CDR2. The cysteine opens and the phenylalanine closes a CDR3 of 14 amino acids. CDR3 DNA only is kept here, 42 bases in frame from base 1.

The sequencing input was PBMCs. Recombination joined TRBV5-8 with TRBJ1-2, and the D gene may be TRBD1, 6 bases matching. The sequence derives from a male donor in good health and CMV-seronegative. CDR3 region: CASSKRGLNYGYTF. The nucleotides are TGTGCCAGCAGCAAGCGGGGGCTTAACTATGGCTACACCTTC.